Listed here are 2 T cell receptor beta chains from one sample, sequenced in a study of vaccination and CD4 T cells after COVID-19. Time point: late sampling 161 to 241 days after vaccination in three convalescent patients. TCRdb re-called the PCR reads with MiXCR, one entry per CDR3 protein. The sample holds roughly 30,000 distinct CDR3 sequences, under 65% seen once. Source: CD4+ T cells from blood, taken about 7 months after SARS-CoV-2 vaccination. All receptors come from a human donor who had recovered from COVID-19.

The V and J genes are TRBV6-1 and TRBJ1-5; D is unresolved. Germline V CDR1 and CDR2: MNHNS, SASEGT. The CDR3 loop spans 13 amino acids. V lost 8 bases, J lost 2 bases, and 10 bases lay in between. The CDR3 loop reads CASGWAGNQPQHF. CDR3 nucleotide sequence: TGTGCCAGCGGCTGGGCGGGCAATCAGCCCCAGCATTTT.

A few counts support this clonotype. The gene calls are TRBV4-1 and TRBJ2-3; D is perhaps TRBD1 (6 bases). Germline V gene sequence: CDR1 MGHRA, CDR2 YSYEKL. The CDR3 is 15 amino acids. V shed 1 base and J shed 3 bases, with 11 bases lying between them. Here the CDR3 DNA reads TGCGCCAGCAGCCAAGCACAGGGATGGACAGATACGCAGTATTTT. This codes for CASSQAQGWTDTQYF.